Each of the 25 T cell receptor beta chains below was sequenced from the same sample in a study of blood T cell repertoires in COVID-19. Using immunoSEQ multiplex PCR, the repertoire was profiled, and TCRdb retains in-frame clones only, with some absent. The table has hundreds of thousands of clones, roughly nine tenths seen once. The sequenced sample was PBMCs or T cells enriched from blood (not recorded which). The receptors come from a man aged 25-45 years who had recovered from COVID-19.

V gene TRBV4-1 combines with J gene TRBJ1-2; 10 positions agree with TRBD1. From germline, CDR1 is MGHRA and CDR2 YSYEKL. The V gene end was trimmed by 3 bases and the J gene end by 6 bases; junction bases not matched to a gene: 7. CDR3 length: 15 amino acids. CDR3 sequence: CASSHDRGQGDGYTF. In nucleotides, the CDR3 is TGCGCCAGCAGCCACGACAGGGGGCAAGGCGATGGCTACACCTTC.

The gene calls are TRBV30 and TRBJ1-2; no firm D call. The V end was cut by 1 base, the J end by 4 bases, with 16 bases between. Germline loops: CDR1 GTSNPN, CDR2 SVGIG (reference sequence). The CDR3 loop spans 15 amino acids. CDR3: CAWSANPVPLYGYTF. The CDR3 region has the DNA TGTGCCTGGAGTGCCAACCCGGTCCCTCTCTATGGCTACACCTTC.

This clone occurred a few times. CDR3 bases: TGTGCCAGCAACCGGGACAGGGGGCAGACTGAAGCTTTCTTT. The encoded protein is CASNRDRGQTEAFF. The chain has TRBV5-5 and TRBJ1-1; 12 nucleotides agree with TRBD1. Unmatched junction bases numbered 5, after V lost 6 bases and J lost 5 bases. This CDR3 contains 14 residues. CDR1 SGHKS and CDR2 YYEKEE come from the germline V gene (reference sequence).

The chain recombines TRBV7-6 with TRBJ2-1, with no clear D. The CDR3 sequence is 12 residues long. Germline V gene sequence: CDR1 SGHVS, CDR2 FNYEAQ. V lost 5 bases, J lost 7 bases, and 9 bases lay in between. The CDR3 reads CASSPSKNEQFF. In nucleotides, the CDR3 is TGTGCCAGCAGCCCATCCAAAAATGAGCAGTTCTTC. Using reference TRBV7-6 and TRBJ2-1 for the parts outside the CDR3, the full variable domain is GAGVSQSPRYKVTKRGQDVALRCDPISGHVSLYWYRQALGQGPEFLTYFNYEAQQDKSGLPNDRFSAERPEGSISTLTIQRTEQRDSAMYRCASSPSKNEQFFGPGTRLTVL.

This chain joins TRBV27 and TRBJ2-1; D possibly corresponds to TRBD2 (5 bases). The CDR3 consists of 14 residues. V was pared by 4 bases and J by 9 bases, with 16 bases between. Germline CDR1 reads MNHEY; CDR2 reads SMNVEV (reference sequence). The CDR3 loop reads CASSSGMRASEQFF. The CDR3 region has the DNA TGTGCCAGCAGTTCCGGTATGAGGGCCAGTGAGCAGTTCTTC.

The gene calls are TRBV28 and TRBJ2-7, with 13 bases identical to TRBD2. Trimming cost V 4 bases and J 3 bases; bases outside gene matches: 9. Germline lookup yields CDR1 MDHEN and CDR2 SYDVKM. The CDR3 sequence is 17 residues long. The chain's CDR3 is CASSSSGLAGVYYEQYF. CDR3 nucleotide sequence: TGTGCCAGCAGTTCAAGCGGACTAGCGGGAGTATACTACGAGCAGTACTTC.

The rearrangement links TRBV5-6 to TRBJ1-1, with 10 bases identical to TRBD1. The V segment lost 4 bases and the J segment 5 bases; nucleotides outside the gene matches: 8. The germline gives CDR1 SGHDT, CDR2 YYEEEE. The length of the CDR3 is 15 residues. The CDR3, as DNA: TGTGCCAGCAGCAATACGGGACAGGGGACAACTGAAGCTTTCTTT. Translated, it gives CASSNTGQGTTEAFF.

CDR3 protein: CASSPGTSTYRKLFF. DNA for the CDR3: TGTGCCAGTAGTCCCGGGACATCAACTTATCGGAAACTGTTTTTT. J is TRBJ1-4 and V is TRBV19, with a tentative D call TRBD1 (6 bases). V was clipped by 5 bases and J by 11 bases, with 21 bases between them. This CDR3 contains 15 residues. The V gene's germline CDR1 is LNHDA and CDR2 SQIVND (reference sequence).

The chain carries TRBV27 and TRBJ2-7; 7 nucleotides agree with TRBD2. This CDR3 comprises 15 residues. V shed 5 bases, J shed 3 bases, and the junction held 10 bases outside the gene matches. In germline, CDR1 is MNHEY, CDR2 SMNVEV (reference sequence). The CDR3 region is CASSLKGRGDYEQYF. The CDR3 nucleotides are TGTGCCAGCAGTCTTAAAGGGAGGGGAGACTACGAGCAGTACTTC.

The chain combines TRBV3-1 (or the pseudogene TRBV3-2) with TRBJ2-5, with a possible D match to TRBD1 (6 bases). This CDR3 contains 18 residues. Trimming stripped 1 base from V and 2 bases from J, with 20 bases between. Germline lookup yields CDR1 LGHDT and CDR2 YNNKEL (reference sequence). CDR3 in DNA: TGTGCCAGCAGCCAAGGAGGGAGAGGGGGAGCCTCTCAAGAGACCCAGTACTTC. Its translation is CASSQGGRGGASQETQYF.

In nucleotides, the CDR3 is TGTGCCAGCAGCCTCGCCACTCTAGCGGCCCTTCCCTACGAGCAGTACTTC. Its protein is CASSLATLAALPYEQYF. The chain employs TRBV3-1 (or the pseudogene TRBV3-2) and TRBJ2-7; 7 nucleotides agree with TRBD2. Germline values: CDR1 LGHDT, CDR2 YNNKEL (reference sequence). The CDR3 is 17 amino acids. Germline trimming cut 4 bases from V and 2 bases from J; bases unmatched to any gene: 14.

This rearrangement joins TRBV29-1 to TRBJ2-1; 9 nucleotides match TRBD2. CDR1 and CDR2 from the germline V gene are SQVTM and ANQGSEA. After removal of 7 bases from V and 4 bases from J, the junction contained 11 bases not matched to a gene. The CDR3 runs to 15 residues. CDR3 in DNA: TGCAGCGGGACTCGGGCTAGCGGGACTTACAATGAGCAGTTCTTC. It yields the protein CSGTRASGTYNEQFF.

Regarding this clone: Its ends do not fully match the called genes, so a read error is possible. For the CDR3, the DNA is TGTGCCACCAGTAAGCTTAATGAAAAACTGTTTTTT. The encoded protein is CATSKLNEKLFF. The chain uses TRBV10-3 and TRBJ1-4; D call uncertain. This CDR3 has 12 amino acids. Germline V CDR1 and CDR2: ENHRY, SYGVKD.

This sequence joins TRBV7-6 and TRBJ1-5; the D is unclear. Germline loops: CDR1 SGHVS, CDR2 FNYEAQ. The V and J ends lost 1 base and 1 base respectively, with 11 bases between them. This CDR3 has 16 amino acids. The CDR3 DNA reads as TGTGCCAGCAGCTTAGGGCCGGGGTCGAGCAATCAGCCCCAGCATTTT. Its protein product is CASSLGPGSSNQPQHF.

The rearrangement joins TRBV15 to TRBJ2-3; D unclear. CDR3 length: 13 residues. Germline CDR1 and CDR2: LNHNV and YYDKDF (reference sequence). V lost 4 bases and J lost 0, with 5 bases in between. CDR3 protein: CATSTPSTDTQYF. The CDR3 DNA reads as TGTGCCACCAGCACCCCAAGCACAGATACGCAGTATTTT.

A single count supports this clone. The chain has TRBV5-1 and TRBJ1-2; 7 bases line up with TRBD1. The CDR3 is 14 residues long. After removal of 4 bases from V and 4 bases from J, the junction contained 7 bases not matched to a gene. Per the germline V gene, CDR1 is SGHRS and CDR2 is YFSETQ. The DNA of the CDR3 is TGCGCCAGCAGCCCCGAGACAGGGTTCTATGGCTACACCTTC. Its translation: CASSPETGFYGYTF. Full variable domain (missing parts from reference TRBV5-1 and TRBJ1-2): KAGVTQTPRYLIKTRGQQVTLSCSPISGHRSVSWYQQTPGQGLQFLFEYFSETQRNKGNFPGRFSGRQFSNSRSEMNVSTLELGDSALYLCASSPETGFYGYTFGSGTRLTVV.

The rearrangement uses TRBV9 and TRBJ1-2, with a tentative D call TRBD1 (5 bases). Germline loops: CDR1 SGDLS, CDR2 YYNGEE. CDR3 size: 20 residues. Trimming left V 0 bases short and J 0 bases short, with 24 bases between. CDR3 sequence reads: CASSVDEAGNGSGANYGYTF. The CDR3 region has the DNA TGTGCCAGCAGCGTAGATGAGGCAGGGAATGGTTCTGGCGCTAACTATGGCTACACCTTC.

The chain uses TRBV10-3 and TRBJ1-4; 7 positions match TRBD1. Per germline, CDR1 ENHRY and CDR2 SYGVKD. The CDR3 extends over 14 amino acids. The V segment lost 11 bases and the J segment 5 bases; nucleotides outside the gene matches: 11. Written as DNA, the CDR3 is TGTGCCGCCTCGGCCGGGACAGAAAATGAAAAACTGTTTTTT. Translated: CAASAGTENEKLFF.

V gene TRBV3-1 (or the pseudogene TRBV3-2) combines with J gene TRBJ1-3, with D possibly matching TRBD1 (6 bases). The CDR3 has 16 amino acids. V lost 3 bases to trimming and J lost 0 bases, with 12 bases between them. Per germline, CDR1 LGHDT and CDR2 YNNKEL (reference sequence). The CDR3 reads CASSHGQSSSGNTIYF. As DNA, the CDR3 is TGTGCCAGCAGCCACGGACAGTCGAGCTCTGGAAACACCATATATTTT.

CDR3 coding DNA: TGTGCCAGCAGCCAATGGGGACATTGGGCTAGCGGGAGGAAGGATACGCAGTATTTT. Translated: CASSQWGHWASGRKDTQYF. This rearrangement joins TRBV3-1 (or the pseudogene TRBV3-2) to TRBJ2-3; 11 nucleotides align to TRBD2. V shed 2 bases and J 6 bases; nucleotides not matched to a gene: 16. Germline values: CDR1 LGHDT, CDR2 YNNKEL (reference sequence). This CDR3 spans 19 amino acids.

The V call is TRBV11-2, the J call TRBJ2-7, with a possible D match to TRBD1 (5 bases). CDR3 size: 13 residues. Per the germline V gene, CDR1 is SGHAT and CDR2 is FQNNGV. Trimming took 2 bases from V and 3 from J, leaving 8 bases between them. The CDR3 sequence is CASSLSDSYEQYF. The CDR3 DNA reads TGTGCCAGCAGCTTATCCGACAGCTACGAGCAGTACTTC.

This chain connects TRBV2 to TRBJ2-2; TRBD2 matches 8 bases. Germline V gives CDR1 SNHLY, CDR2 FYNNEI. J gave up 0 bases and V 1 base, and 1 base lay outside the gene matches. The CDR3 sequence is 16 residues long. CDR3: CASSEEGLANTGELFF. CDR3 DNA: TGTGCCAGCAGTGAAGAGGGACTAGCGAACACCGGGGAGCTGTTTTTT.

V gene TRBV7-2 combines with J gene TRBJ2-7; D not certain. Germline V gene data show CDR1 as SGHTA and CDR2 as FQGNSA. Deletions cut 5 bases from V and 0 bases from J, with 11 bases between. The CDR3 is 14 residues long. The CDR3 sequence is CASSPRRYSYEQYF. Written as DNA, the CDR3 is TGTGCCAGCAGCCCAAGGCGGTACTCCTACGAGCAGTACTTC.

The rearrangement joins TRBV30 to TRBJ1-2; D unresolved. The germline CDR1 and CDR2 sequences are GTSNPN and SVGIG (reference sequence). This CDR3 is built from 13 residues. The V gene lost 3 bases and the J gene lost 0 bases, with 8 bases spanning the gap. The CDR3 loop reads CAWRKIANYGYTF. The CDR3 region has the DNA TGTGCCTGGAGAAAAATAGCTAACTATGGCTACACCTTC.

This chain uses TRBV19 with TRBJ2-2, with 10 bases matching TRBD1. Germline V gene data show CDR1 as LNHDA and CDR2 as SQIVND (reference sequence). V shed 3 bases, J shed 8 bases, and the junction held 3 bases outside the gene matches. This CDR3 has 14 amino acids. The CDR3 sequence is CASSIGTGAGELFF. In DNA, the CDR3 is TGTGCCAGTAGTATCGGGACAGGGGCTGGGGAGCTGTTTTTT.